The subject of this entry is one T cell receptor beta chain. A few counts support this clonotype. It lacks a known antigen. Per-nucleotide qualities are absent, and no much larger clonotype sits a single base away. The sequencing machine was an Illumina NovaSeq 6000. cDNA libraries for TCRalpha and TCRbeta were prepared by 5'RACE using constant-segment primers, with sample barcodes and unique molecular identifiers added. Trizol reagent was used to extract RNA from every sample. Library amplification was performed in two PCR steps, and a second sample barcode and Illumina TruSeq adapters were introduced in the second step. Sequencing of libraries was performed on an Illumina NovaSeq with 2 x 150 bp paired-end reads. In the source study's methods: Demultiplexing of reads and collapsing into UMI-guided consensus sequences were performed with migec v1.2.7. Using mixcr v2.1.11, the UMI consensuses were aligned to TRA and TRB V and J templates and assembled into clonotypes. Expanded or contracted clonotypes were those called significant by both edgeR and NoisET, with noise models trained on biological replicates. For edgeR calls, the cutoffs were a false discovery rate-adjusted p below 0.01 and a log2 fold-change threshold of 1. As an exploratory analysis of dynamics, max-normalized trajectories of the 1000 most abundant clonotypes were examined by PCA with hierarchical clustering. Separately sequenced CD4+ and CD8+ repertoires were used to assign the CD4 or CD8 phenotype of responding clones. TCRdb passed the public sequencing reads through fastp at Q25 and MiXCR, retaining productive beta sequences. CDR3 protein sequences are deduplicated, and each keeps its most common genes and DNA. These V and J calls originate from TCRdb's pipeline instead of the authors' own analysis. In all, the sample holds hundreds of thousands of distinct CDR3 sequences, and roughly a fifth of those were seen once. The ten most abundant clones make up 7.5% to 9.5% of the sample.

PBMCs were isolated by Ficoll-Paque density gradient centrifugation. This sample is part of a study of T-cell memory formation after mild COVID-19 (dated by TCRdb to the early 2020s). General notes on the study: TCR sequence clusters from the two donors were largely donor specific. The cohort was made up of two young adult volunteers, one female and one male, who were previously healthy. In two donors, T-cell clones that expanded and contracted after mild COVID-19 were tracked by sequencing TCRalpha and TCRbeta repertoires over time. Findings and caveats that apply to the study as a whole: Clones that contracted from day 15 to 85 showed balanced CD4/CD8 phenotypes, whereas a second wave of clones that expanded from day 15 to 37 leaned towards CD4+. Contracting CD4+ clones were located mainly in the CM and EM memory subsets, whereas CD8+ clones were found to be enriched in EMRA. SARS-CoV-2 specificity was not confirmed for the second-wave clones peaking on day 37. Some responding clones were found in pre-infection memory, which suggests that pre-existing cross-reactive memory T cells took part in the SARS-CoV-2 response. Only a couple of mild cases were covered by the study, and larger cohorts that include severe cases with pre-infection samples were considered necessary.

CDR1 and CDR2 were assigned from the germline V gene as SGHVS and FQNEAQ. V was cut back by 8 bases and J by 8 bases, leaving a gap of 13 bases between them. From the cysteine through the phenylalanine, the CDR3 covers 12 amino acids. Only the CDR3 portion is preserved as DNA: 36 bases, with reading frame beginning at the first base. This TCR was sampled from an adult woman who had mild COVID-19 (a few samples of this study predate the infection). The sample titles of this study are shuffled in the database, so cell type and time point are left out; the donor was told from shared clones. The sample consisted of PBMCs or a T cell subset sorted from them (not recorded which). This receptor chain uses TRBV7-8 and TRBJ2-1; a tentative D match to TRBD1 spans 6 bases. This receptor carries the CDR3 CASFAPGDEQFF. The nucleotides are TGTGCCAGCTTCGCCCCAGGGGATGAGCAGTTCTTC.